The sequence of this T cell receptor beta chain was determined in a study of early T cells in non-severe SARS-CoV-2 infection. Across the whole study: The sequenced material was bulk RNA from unsorted whole blood, and its chains were unpaired. Overall study results and limits: Anti-spike CD8 responses were favored by VDJdb matching, which missed private and CD4 specificities.

This clonotype was seen at least ten times. Its antigen is unidentified. CDR3 length equals 16 residues. Germline V lookup: CDR1 KGHSH, CDR2 LQKENI. The V end lost 3 bases, the J end lost 0 bases, and 12 bases lay between the germline ends. MiXCR, applied by TCRdb to the 5' RACE reads, yields one record per CDR3 protein. Found here are roughly 27,000 distinct CDR3 sequences, over 8.5% of them singletons; the top ten hold roughly 15%. This clonotype was sampled from an adult who was a healthcare worker with PCR-confirmed SARS-CoV-2 infection or an uninfected control (not recorded which). Sequenced input: whole blood. The rearrangement uses TRBV18 and TRBJ1-3; tentatively, D is TRBD1 (5 bases). CDR3 DNA sequence: TGTGCCAGCTCACCGGCAGGGTCGGCCTCTGGAAACACCATATATTTT. It translates to CASSPAGSASGNTIYF.